This TCR beta chain is drawn from a study of low-dose radiotherapy and immunotherapy resistance in tumors. Study background: Over 26 weeks, cohort 2 got 1 Gy every two weeks, reaching 13 Gy. TRAV- and TRBV-specific primers, spanning alpha and beta chains, primed first-strand cDNA.

V lost 0 bases and J lost 2, with 8 bases in between. In germline, CDR1 is LNHNV, CDR2 YYDKDF (reference sequence). CDR3 size: 15 residues. Time point indicated: before trial treatment. It was nivolumab, ipilimumab, aspirin, low-dose cyclophosphamide and low-dose radiotherapy that donors received. A roughly 21-cycle PCR with a constant-region primer and V-primer adapter amplified TCRs. Through in vitro transcription, the mRNA that had been isolated was amplified. In TCRdb, the reads were re-called with MiXCR into one record per CDR3 protein. The data contain about 50,000 distinct CDR3 sequences, approximately 12% of them singletons.

V usage is TRBV15 and J usage is TRBJ1-3; a weak D match, TRBD1 (6 bases). This clonotype was obtained from a female donor with ovarian cancer. The sequencing used PBMCs, collected before treatment. CDR3 in DNA: TGTGCCACCAGCAGAGAGGCAGGGGCTGGAAACACCATATATTTT. Protein: CATSREAGAGNTIYF.